The text below deals with one T cell receptor (beta chain). The antigen is not known. The table came from immunoSEQ multiplex PCR; TCRdb's copy has only in-frame clones and leaves some out. This sample has about 36,000 clones, with 60% to 80% found just once. The sample originates from a study of PD-1 blockade in classical Hodgkin lymphoma. Notes on the study in general: Reports described newly diagnosed patients as having lower baseline TCR diversity than healthy donors.

The CDR3 totals 17 residues. The germline gives CDR1 SGHTS, CDR2 YDEGEE. The V end was cut by 5 bases, the J end by 0 bases, with 18 bases between. Brentuximab vedotin exposure varied among the patients, all of whom had relapsed after autologous stem cell transplantation. Best responses fell into complete response, partial response or progressive disease. The specimen comprised peripheral blood mononuclear cells (PBMCs), sampled before the second cycle of nivolumab. The chain combines TRBV5-8 with TRBJ1-3; D is possibly TRBD1 (5 bases). The sequence derives from a human donor with classical Hodgkin lymphoma. CDR3 DNA sequence: TGTGCCAGCAGAATTACCCCAGGGAGACCCTCTGGAAACACCATATATTTT. Translated: CASRITPGRPSGNTIYF.